These 30 T cell receptor beta chains came from one sample sequenced in a study of shared clonotypes between healthy human individuals. Libraries were prepared by immunoSEQ multiplex PCR; TCRdb keeps only in-frame clonotypes and omits some of them. This table holds roughly 2 million clones, under 97% found once. Material for sequencing was naive CD4+ T cells sorted from blood. The sample's subset: CD45RA+ positively selected. These receptors were collected from a young man in good health.

This chain links TRBV5-8 with TRBJ2-7; D might be TRBD1 or TRBD2, each matching 6 bases. V was trimmed by 3 bases and J by 4 bases, leaving 14 bases between them. CDR1 and CDR2 from the germline V gene are SGHTS and YDEGEE. CDR3 size: 14 residues. DNA for the CDR3: TGTGCCAGCAGCTCACGGGGGCGCGATTACGAGCAGTACTTC. Translation: CASSSRGRDYEQYF.

This chain joins TRBV6-1 and TRBJ2-7; no firm D call. Germline V gene lookup returns CDR1 MNHNS and CDR2 SASEGT. The CDR3 is 16 residues long. V shed 0 bases and J shed 2 bases, with 14 bases lying between them. The CDR3 DNA is TGTGCCAGCAGTGAAGCATTGTTGGCGAAAACCTACGAGCAGTACTTC. This encodes CASSEALLAKTYEQYF.

This clone was picked up one time. The chain joins TRBV18 to TRBJ1-5, with a tentative D call TRBD1 (6 bases). V lost 6 bases and J lost 2, with 14 bases in between. The CDR3 consists of 15 residues. Germline V gives CDR1 KGHSH, CDR2 LQKENI. The CDR3: CASSPGVAGNQPQHF. CDR3 coding DNA: TGTGCCAGCTCCCCAGGGGTTGCGGGCAATCAGCCCCAGCATTTT.

The chain joins TRBV5-1 to TRBJ2-3, with D tentatively TRBD1 or TRBD2 (5 bases each). Germline V gives CDR1 SGHRS, CDR2 YFSETQ. V lost 0 bases and J 6 bases, leaving 8 bases between the germline ends. The CDR3 loop spans 13 amino acids. The CDR3: CASSLGDGDTQYF. CDR3 nucleotide sequence: TGCGCCAGCAGCTTGGGGGACGGTGATACGCAGTATTTT.

The V call is TRBV9, the J call TRBJ2-7; 9 nucleotides match TRBD2. With V trimmed by 0 bases and J by 3 bases, 4 bases remained unmatched. The CDR3 has 15 amino acids. Germline V gives CDR1 SGDLS, CDR2 YYNGEE. Here the CDR3 reads CASSVGSGGFYEQYF. The CDR3 DNA sequence: TGTGCCAGCAGCGTAGGAAGCGGGGGGTTCTACGAGCAGTACTTC. Full variable domain (remainder filled in from reference TRBV9 and TRBJ2-7): DSGVTQTPKHLITATGQRVTLRCSPRSGDLSVYWYQQSLDQGLQFLIQYYNGEERAKGNILERFSAQQFPDLHSELNLSSLELGDSALYFCASSVGSGGFYEQYFGPGTRLTVT.

The chain carries TRBV5-1 and TRBJ1-4; no definite D call. CDR1 SGHRS and CDR2 YFSETQ come from the germline V gene. CDR3 length: 15 residues. Trimming pared 5 bases from V and 5 bases from J, leaving 16 bases between. CDR3: CASSYFDRNNEKLFF. The CDR3 DNA sequence: TGCGCCAGCAGTTATTTCGACCGCAACAATGAAAAACTGTTTTTT.

The V and J genes are TRBV10-3 and TRBJ1-6; D is unresolved. In germline, CDR1 is ENHRY, CDR2 SYGVKD. V lost 3 bases and J 6 bases, leaving 9 bases between the germline ends. The CDR3 has 14 amino acids. DNA of the CDR3: TGTGCCATCAGTGACGTTAGGGCTAATTCACCCCTCCACTTT. It specifies CAISDVRANSPLHF.

This chain uses TRBV5-6 with TRBJ1-3; D is uncertain. Trimming took off 4 bases at V and 0 bases at J, with 8 bases between the two ends. The CDR3 consists of 14 residues. The germline gives CDR1 SGHDT, CDR2 YYEEEE. The CDR3 reads CASSPPGSGNTIYF. Here the CDR3 DNA reads TGTGCCAGCAGCCCTCCCGGCTCTGGAAACACCATATATTTT.

V gene TRBV10-2 combines with J gene TRBJ1-2; tentative D call: TRBD1 (5 bases). The germline gives CDR1 WSHSY, CDR2 SAAADI. The V end was cut by 5 bases, the J end by 4 bases, with 14 bases between. CDR3 length: 14 residues. The CDR3 coding sequence is TGCGCCAGCAGTTCCTCCAGGGAGGGCTATGGCTACACCTTC. Its translation is CASSSSREGYGYTF.

The V gene is TRBV27, the J gene TRBJ2-7; the D gene could be TRBD1 or TRBD2 (5 bases each). Germline loops: CDR1 MNHEY, CDR2 SMNVEV (reference sequence). Trimming took 2 bases from V and 3 from J, leaving 23 bases between them. The CDR3 extends over 18 amino acids. CDR3 residues: CASSLRGGGRAIHYEQYF. The CDR3 nucleotides read TGTGCCAGCAGTTTACGCGGTGGAGGCAGGGCGATACACTACGAGCAGTACTTC.

This sequence joins TRBV28 and TRBJ1-2, with D hard to call. Between the trimmed V and J ends, which lost 4 bases and 4 bases, there was a span of 13 bases. The CDR3 runs to 14 residues. Looked up from germline, CDR1 is MDHEN and CDR2 is SYDVKM. For the CDR3, the DNA is TGTGCCAGCAGTTCCCATCCGGGCGTCTATGGCTACACCTTC. Translating it yields CASSSHPGVYGYTF.

As concerns this clone: This same CDR3 is encoded by further DNA sequences in the sample. The chain has TRBV28 and TRBJ2-5; 12 positions match TRBD2. The CDR3 covers 16 residues. Germline values: CDR1 MDHEN, CDR2 SYDVKM. V dropped 2 bases and J dropped 1; count of bases not matched to a gene: 2. The CDR3 DNA sequence: TGTGCCAGCAGTTTAGGACTAGCGGGGAGCCAAGAGACCCAGTACTTC. The encoded protein is CASSLGLAGSQETQYF.

The rearrangement uses TRBV7-9 and TRBJ2-7, with 7 bases identical to TRBD2. Trimming cost V 5 bases and J 4 bases; bases outside gene matches: 5. Germline V gene data show CDR1 as SEHNR and CDR2 as FQNEAQ (reference sequence). The CDR3 extends over 13 amino acids. The CDR3 DNA reads as TGTGCCAGCAGCAGTAGCGGGCGGTACGAGCAGTACTTC. Amino acid sequence: CASSSSGRYEQYF.

The chain recombines TRBV2 with TRBJ1-2; D gene ambiguous. V was shortened by 8 bases and J by 6 bases, with 16 bases between the two germline ends. Germline CDR1 is SNHLY and CDR2 is FYNNEI. This CDR3 comprises 13 residues. CDR3 DNA sequence: TGTGCCAGCCTTGGGCAGTCGTGGAATGGCTACACCTTC. Amino acids: CASLGQSWNGYTF.

This clone was observed once. The chain joins TRBV2 to TRBJ1-4, with a possible D match to TRBD1 (5 bases). Germline V gene lookup returns CDR1 SNHLY and CDR2 FYNNEI. This CDR3 has 14 residues. Trimming shortened V by 1 base and J by 3 bases, and 6 bases separated the two germline ends. The CDR3 DNA reads TGTGCCAGCAGTGAAGAACAGGCTAATGAAAAACTGTTTTTT. Residues: CASSEEQANEKLFF.

This clone was picked up a small number of times. This chain uses TRBV6-1 with TRBJ2-7; 8 bases are shared with TRBD1. Germline loops: CDR1 MNHNS, CDR2 SASEGT. V shed 6 bases, J shed 6 bases, and the junction held 7 bases outside the gene matches. CDR3 length equals 13 residues. The chain's CDR3 is CASRTGVRSEQYF. The CDR3, as DNA: TGTGCCAGCAGGACAGGGGTCCGATCCGAGCAGTACTTC.

The chain carries TRBV19 and TRBJ1-1; TRBD1 matches at 10 bases. Trimming at V came to 9 bases and at J to 6 bases, leaving 10 bases not matched to a gene. This CDR3 has 14 amino acids. The germline CDR1 and CDR2 sequences are LNHDA and SQIVND (reference sequence). The CDR3 loop reads CASSTDRGPAEAFF. DNA for the CDR3: TGTGCCAGCTCTACCGACAGGGGGCCCGCTGAAGCTTTCTTT.

This rearrangement joins TRBV30 to TRBJ2-7, with 11 bases matching TRBD1. Germline trimming cut 2 bases from V and 1 base from J; bases unmatched to any gene: 4. The CDR3 is 15 amino acids. The V gene's germline CDR1 is GTSNPN and CDR2 SVGIG (reference sequence). The CDR3 nucleotides read TGTGCCTGGAGTCGGGGGACAGGGGGTTCCTACGAGCAGTACTTC. Protein product: CAWSRGTGGSYEQYF.

A word on this clone: One junction end does not reproduce the germline sequence, and a read error may be involved. This chain uses TRBV7-7 with TRBJ2-3; 8 nucleotides match TRBD2. This CDR3 contains 14 residues. Germline CDR1 and CDR2: SSHAT and FNYEAQ (reference sequence). CDR3 loop: CASSPFSGKRTQYF. For the CDR3, the DNA is TGTGCTAGCAGTCCCTTTAGCGGGAAGCGGACGCAGTATTTT.

The V and J genes are TRBV2 and TRBJ1-2; 7 bases are a match to TRBD1. Per germline, CDR1 SNHLY and CDR2 FYNNEI. The CDR3 length is 12 residues. V shed 6 bases and J 8 bases; nucleotides not matched to a gene: 6. CDR3 in amino acids: CASSPTGIGYTF. For the CDR3, the DNA is TGTGCCAGCAGCCCGACAGGGATAGGCTACACCTTC.

This chain joins TRBV6-6 and TRBJ1-2; a weak D match, TRBD1 (5 bases). Germline V lookup: CDR1 MNHNY, CDR2 SVGAGI (reference sequence). CDR3 length: 14 residues. Trimming pared 6 bases from V and 6 bases from J, leaving 17 bases between. CDR3 bases: TGTGCCAGCAGAGGGCAGGGTGGAGCCCATGGCTACACCTTC. Its protein is CASRGQGGAHGYTF.

The J gene is TRBJ2-7, the V gene TRBV7-8; 11 bases map to TRBD2. V was clipped by 5 bases and J by 2 bases; unmatched bases: 17. This CDR3 is built from 19 residues. Germline-derived CDR1 and CDR2 are SGHVS and FQNEAQ. CDR3 amino acids: CASSVRARFSGRDPYEQYF. The CDR3 nucleotides read TGTGCCAGCAGCGTTAGAGCTCGTTTTAGCGGGAGGGACCCCTACGAGCAGTACTTC.

V gene TRBV2 combines with J gene TRBJ2-3; 9 bases fit TRBD2. CDR1 is SNHLY, CDR2 FYNNEI, per germline. The CDR3 length is 14 residues. Trimming took 8 bases from V and 4 from J; bases not matched to a gene: 7. CDR3 in amino acids: CASEAGGRPDTQYF. CDR3 in DNA: TGTGCCAGCGAAGCGGGGGGTCGCCCAGATACGCAGTATTTT.

About this clone itself: Other DNA sequences within the sample encode an identical CDR3. J is TRBJ2-5 and V is TRBV18; no clear D. Germline V gives CDR1 KGHSH, CDR2 LQKENI. There are 13 residues in the CDR3. Trimming cost V 2 bases and J 3 bases, with 7 bases left between them. Here the CDR3 DNA reads TGTGCCAGCTCACCAGGGATCGAAGAGACCCAGTACTTC. As protein: CASSPGIEETQYF.

The chain employs TRBV2 and TRBJ2-3; 10 nucleotides match TRBD1. The trim removed 5 bases at V and 4 bases at J, leaving 3 bases unmatched. The CDR3 extends over 14 amino acids. The germline V gene encodes CDR1 SNHLY and CDR2 FYNNEI. CDR3 in DNA: TGTGCCAGCAGTTCCGGACAGGGGGCAGATACGCAGTATTTT. Amino acid sequence: CASSSGQGADTQYF. The full variable domain, in which reference TRBV2 and TRBJ2-3 provide the parts outside the CDR3, is EPEVTQTPSHQVTQMGQEVILRCVPISNHLYFYWYRQILGQKVEFLVSFYNNEISEKSEIFDDQFSVERPDGSNFTLKIRSTKLEDSAMYFCASSSGQGADTQYFGPGTRLTVL.

As regards this clone: Other nucleotide sequences from this sample produce the same CDR3. The J gene is TRBJ2-2, the V gene TRBV7-9; the match to TRBD1 covers 11 bases. The V and J ends lost 3 bases and 4 bases, in that order; junction bases with no gene match: 1. CDR1 is SEHNR and CDR2 is FQNEAQ in the germline V gene (reference sequence). This CDR3 comprises 15 residues. The CDR3 loop reads CASSLGQGGTGELFF. The CDR3 DNA follows: TGTGCCAGCAGCTTGGGACAGGGGGGCACCGGGGAGCTGTTTTTT.

This chain joins TRBV18 and TRBJ2-1, with 9 positions matching TRBD2. The CDR3 length is 15 residues. J was trimmed by 5 bases and V by 3 bases; bases with no gene match: 5. The germline gives CDR1 KGHSH, CDR2 LQKENI. CDR3 nucleotides: TGTGCCAGCTCACCCAGGACTAGCGCGGACAATGAGCAGTTCTTC. Amino acids: CASSPRTSADNEQFF.

This rearrangement joins TRBV6-1 to TRBJ2-1; 10 bases agree with TRBD2. This CDR3 has 16 residues. Trimming cost V 4 bases and J 5 bases; bases outside gene matches: 8. Germline V gives CDR1 MNHNS, CDR2 SASEGT. The CDR3 DNA follows: TGTGCCAGCAGTGGGGTAGCGGGAGGTTCCAACAATGAGCAGTTCTTC. Protein product: CASSGVAGGSNNEQFF.

The gene calls are TRBV6-6 and TRBJ2-7; D gene ambiguous. The CDR3 extends over 16 amino acids. The germline gives CDR1 MNHNY, CDR2 SVGAGI (reference sequence). V lost 8 bases to trimming and J lost 2 bases, with 22 bases between them. The DNA of the CDR3 is TGTGCCAGCCGACGCGAAGGACCTACGCACGCCTACGAGCAGTACTTC. It codes for CASRREGPTHAYEQYF.

The gene calls are TRBV27 and TRBJ1-2; 11 positions match TRBD1. Germline V lookup: CDR1 MNHEY, CDR2 SMNVEV (reference sequence). V lost 2 bases, J lost 4 bases, and 6 bases stayed unmatched. This CDR3 region has 16 residues. The CDR3 sequence is CASSLAPGQGGYGYTF. The CDR3 coding sequence is TGTGCCAGCAGTTTAGCCCCGGGACAGGGGGGCTATGGCTACACCTTC.